This T cell receptor beta chain derives from a study of blood T cell repertoires in COVID-19. Study background: Acute and convalescent COVID-19 specimens originated in the United States, Italy and Spain. T cells, B-cell-depleted T cells, or PBMCs provided the cDNA or gDNA that served as material.

The CDR3 totals 23 residues. In the authors' workflow: Reference gene primer amplification gave estimated nucleated cell counts. Sequencing used immunoSEQ multiplex PCR; TCRdb keeps in-frame clones, though not all of them. V, J and clone size are those of that table, while D and trimming were read from the DNA. The sample carries around 300,000 clones, roughly nine tenths recorded once. Sequenced sample: peripheral blood. The chain combines TRBV21-1 with TRBJ2-7; TRBD2 is taken as the D call from the table, unchecked against the DNA. TRBV21-1 is termed a pseudogene. The sequence derives from a man between 18 and 35 years old with active or convalescent COVID-19. As DNA, the CDR3 is TGTGCCAGCAGCAAAGCCTGTCAACTACCGGGACAGAGGACTAGCGGGGCCTCCTACGAGCAGTACTTC. This codes for CASSKACQLPGQRTSGASYEQYF.